This T cell receptor beta chain was documented in a study of cytomegalovirus exposure and HLA in healthy donors. PCR amplification relied on 60 Vbeta primers (plus 13 Jbeta primers). Generated by immunoSEQ multiplex PCR, the TCRdb table keeps only in-frame clones and is missing some. Here the sample spans about 140,000 clones, 55% to 85% being singletons. In germline, CDR1 is SGHAT, CDR2 FQNNGV. V lost 2 bases, J lost 2 bases, and 7 bases stayed unmatched. The CDR3 runs 16 residues. With respect to this clone: Its antigen is as yet unknown.

Healthy bone marrow donors formed the donor group. Study conclusions and caveats: Association of a missense DCLRE1C variant with TCR beta V- and J-gene trimming was reported in a later analysis. Analyses of presence/absence relied on an assumption of roughly uniform sequencing depth across donors. In a later analysis, more than 15,000 TCR beta sequences were associated with HLA alleles at 0.05 false discovery rate.

Sequenced sample: PBMCs. The rearrangement links TRBV11-2 to TRBJ2-7, with 9 bases lining up with TRBD2. The sequence was obtained from a man aged 40-49 years in good health and CMV-seronegative. CDR3 DNA: TGTGCCAGCAGCTTACGTGGGCGGGGGGGTGCCTACGAGCAGTACTTC. It is translated as CASSLRGRGGAYEQYF.